Within the sample, the clone carrying this TCR beta chain is medium-sized. This table comes from immunoSEQ multiplex PCR, and its TCRdb copy is limited to in-frame clones, with some not included. The data show about 200,000 clones, 85% to 90% seen once. The data stem from a study of blood T cell repertoires in COVID-19. The sample was peripheral blood. This clonotype was sampled from a young man with active or convalescent COVID-19.

The CDR3 spells CASSEGGGAETQYF. As DNA, the CDR3 is TGTGCCAGCAGTGAAGGCGGGGGGGCAGAGACCCAGTACTTC. The chain recombines TRBV6-1 with TRBJ2-5, with 9 bases matching TRBD2. The CDR3 totals 14 residues. Germline trimming cut 1 base from V and 4 bases from J; bases unmatched to any gene: 1. The germline gives CDR1 MNHNS, CDR2 SASEGT.